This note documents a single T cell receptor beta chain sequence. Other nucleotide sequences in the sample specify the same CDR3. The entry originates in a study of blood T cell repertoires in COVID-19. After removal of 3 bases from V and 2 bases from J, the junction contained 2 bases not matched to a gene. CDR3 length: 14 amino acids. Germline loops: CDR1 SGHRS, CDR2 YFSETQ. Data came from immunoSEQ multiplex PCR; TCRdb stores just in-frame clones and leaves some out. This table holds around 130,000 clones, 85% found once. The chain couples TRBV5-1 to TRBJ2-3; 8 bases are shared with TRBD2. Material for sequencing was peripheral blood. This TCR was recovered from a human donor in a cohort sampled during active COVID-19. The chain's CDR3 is CASSSGGPTDTQYF. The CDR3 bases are TGCGCCAGCAGCTCGGGGGGGCCCACAGATACGCAGTATTTT.